These 14 T cell receptor beta chains originate from one sample sequenced in a study of shared clonotypes between healthy human individuals. Measured with immunoSEQ multiplex PCR; TCRdb has only the in-frame clones, and not every one. This table has about a million clones, 70% to 85% appearing once. The sample was memory CD4+ T cells sorted from blood. Described subset: CD45RA-negative fraction. All receptors derive from a man younger than 30 in good health.

This clone was found a few times. V and J are TRBV7-2 and TRBJ1-2; D not certain. V was clipped by 1 base and J by 6 bases, with 15 bases between them. Germline-derived CDR1 and CDR2 are SGHTA and FQGNSA. The CDR3 contains 15 residues. This chain's CDR3 is CASSLVHGDGNGYTF. The CDR3 nucleotides are TGTGCCAGCAGCTTAGTCCATGGGGATGGTAATGGCTACACCTTC.

This sequence joins TRBV11-2 and TRBJ1-4; weak D call: TRBD1 (5 bases). CDR1 and CDR2 from the germline V gene are SGHAT and FQNNGV. V was cut by 2 bases and J by 3 bases, with 10 bases left in between. The CDR3 extends over 15 amino acids. The CDR3 sequence is CASSLRGYPNEKLFF. The DNA for the CDR3 is TGTGCCAGCAGCTTAAGGGGATACCCTAATGAAAAACTGTTTTTT. The whole variable domain, filled in from reference TRBV11-2 and TRBJ1-4, reads EAGVAQSPRYKIIEKRQSVAFWCNPISGHATLYWYQQILGQGPKLLIQFQNNGVVDDSQLPKDRFSAERLKGVDSTLKIQPAKLEDSAVYLCASSLRGYPNEKLFFGSGTQLSVL.

The CDR3 DNA sequence: TGTGCCAGCAGCGGGACTAGCGGGCACGAGCAGTACTTC. Protein sequence: CASSGTSGHEQYF. The rearrangement uses TRBV2 and TRBJ2-7; 12 bases line up with TRBD2. CDR3 length equals 13 residues. V was clipped by 6 bases and J by 5 bases; unmatched bases: 2. CDR1 and CDR2 (germline): SNHLY, FYNNEI.

The V and J genes are TRBV5-4 and TRBJ2-5; 14 bases align to TRBD2. In germline, CDR1 is SGHNT, CDR2 YYREEE (reference sequence). The junction had 8 bases not matched to a gene; V was cut back by 4 bases and J by 6 bases. The CDR3 is 16 amino acids. The CDR3: CASSPGTSGSPQTQYF. CDR3 sequence (DNA): TGTGCCAGCAGCCCCGGGACTAGCGGGAGCCCCCAGACCCAGTACTTC.

The rearrangement joins TRBV6-5 to TRBJ1-5; D is unclear. V lost 6 bases and J lost 1, with 10 bases in between. Looked up from germline, CDR1 is MNHEY and CDR2 is SVGAGI. There are 14 residues in the CDR3. CDR3 protein: CASSTYRSNQPQHF. Here the CDR3 DNA reads TGTGCCAGCAGCACTTACCGGAGCAATCAGCCCCAGCATTTT.

The sample holds a few counts of this clone. The chain combines TRBV5-6 with TRBJ2-2, with 7 nucleotides matching TRBD1. The ends lost 2 bases at V and 3 bases at J; junction bases unmatched: 7. Germline V CDR1 and CDR2: SGHDT, YYEEEE. The CDR3 sequence is 16 residues long. CDR3 coding DNA: TGTGCCAGCAGCTTAAACGAGGACAGGTACACCGGGGAGCTGTTTTTT. Translation: CASSLNEDRYTGELFF.

This clone was counted many times. The chain uses TRBV5-4 and TRBJ1-1, with TRBD1 identical over 9 bases. After removal of 2 bases from V and 4 bases from J, the junction contained 6 bases not matched to a gene. CDR1 is SGHNT and CDR2 is YYREEE in the germline V gene (reference sequence). The CDR3 sequence is 15 residues long. The CDR3 nucleotides are TGTGCCAGCAGCTTAGACCTACAGGGGGCCACTGAAGCTTTCTTT. Translation: CASSLDLQGATEAFF. Looking up the rest from reference TRBV5-4 and TRBJ1-1 gives the full variable domain: ETGVTQSPTHLIKTRGQQVTLRCSSQSGHNTVSWYQQALGQGPQFIFQYYREEENGRGNFPPRFSGLQFPNYSSELNVNALELDDSALYLCASSLDLQGATEAFFGQGTRLTVV.

This clone was picked up a small number of times. The chain joins TRBV2 to TRBJ1-4, with TRBD1 matching over 8 bases. This CDR3 region has 13 residues. CDR1 is SNHLY and CDR2 is FYNNEI in the germline V gene. With 6 bases clipped from V and 8 bases from J, the junction kept 5 bases outside the gene matches. The CDR3 here is CASRYRGNEKLFF. The CDR3 nucleotides read TGTGCCAGCAGATACAGGGGGAACGAAAAACTGTTTTTT.

The V and J genes are TRBV5-1 and TRBJ2-1; D perhaps matches TRBD2 (7 bases). CDR1 and CDR2 (germline): SGHRS, YFSETQ. V dropped 2 bases and J dropped 9 bases, with 21 bases sitting between them. This CDR3 contains 16 residues. CDR3 region: CASSFALLGGASEQFF. The CDR3 DNA is TGCGCCAGCAGCTTCGCACTACTAGGGGGGGCTAGTGAGCAGTTCTTC.

This clone was counted a few times. The chain is built from TRBV5-1 and TRBJ2-1; D not certain. The CDR3 runs 13 residues. Between the trimmed V and J ends, which lost 5 bases and 2 bases, there was a span of 8 bases. The germline CDR1 and CDR2 sequences are SGHRS and YFSETQ. As DNA, the CDR3 is TGCGCCAGCAGAGGGAACACCTACAATGAGCAGTTCTTC. Protein: CASRGNTYNEQFF. Variable domain in full (rest from reference TRBV5-1 and TRBJ2-1): KAGVTQTPRYLIKTRGQQVTLSCSPISGHRSVSWYQQTPGQGLQFLFEYFSETQRNKGNFPGRFSGRQFSNSRSEMNVSTLELGDSALYLCASRGNTYNEQFFGPGTRLTVL.

This clone was counted ten times or more. The CDR3 loop reads CASSLERTQRQYF. In DNA form, the CDR3 reads TGCGCCAGCAGCCTAGAGCGGACACAGAGGCAGTACTTC. The V call is TRBV10-2, the J call TRBJ2-7; tentatively, D is TRBD1 or TRBD2 (5 bases each). With 6 bases removed from V and 9 bases from J, the gap between germline ends came to 18 bases. The CDR3 runs 13 residues. Germline CDR1 WSHSY, CDR2 SAAADI.

This rearrangement joins TRBV5-6 to TRBJ2-1, with 7 bases identical to TRBD1. Germline values: CDR1 SGHDT, CDR2 YYEEEE. The V gene end was trimmed by 0 bases and the J gene end by 6 bases; junction bases not matched to a gene: 0. CDR3 size: 13 residues. The CDR3 reads CASSLAGGNEQFF. In nucleotides, the CDR3 is TGTGCCAGCAGCTTGGCAGGGGGCAATGAGCAGTTCTTC.

A word on this clone: This same CDR3 is encoded by further DNA sequences in the sample. The V and J genes are TRBV19 and TRBJ1-5; a possible D gene is TRBD1 (5 bases). CDR1 is LNHDA, CDR2 SQIVND, per germline (reference sequence). CDR3 length equals 13 residues. V lost 3 bases and J lost 3, with 6 bases in between. CDR3 residues: CASSIRDNQPQHF. The CDR3 nucleotides read TGTGCCAGTAGTATCAGGGACAATCAGCCCCAGCATTTT.

This clone has only one observation. V gene TRBV11-3 combines with J gene TRBJ2-3; tentatively, D is TRBD2 (5 bases). With 3 bases removed from V and 5 bases from J, the gap between germline ends came to 15 bases. Germline CDR1 is SGHNT and CDR2 is YENEEA. The CDR3 extends over 15 amino acids. The DNA for the CDR3 is TGTGCCAGCAGCTTTGCTGGAGGTTCTGTAGATACGCAGTATTTT. Translated, it gives CASSFAGGSVDTQYF.